Shown below are 22 T cell receptor beta chains from a single sample sequenced in a study of patients and donors after allogeneic stem cell transplantation. Using its own MiXCR run on the RT-PCR reads, TCRdb lists one record per CDR3 protein. The sample has roughly 960,000 distinct CDR3 sequences; about 20% are singletons. Sample: blood, either unsorted or a sorted T cell fraction (not recorded which). The receptors here all came from a human donor who was either an allogeneic HSCT recipient or a stem cell or donor lymphocyte infusion donor (not recorded which). It is not recorded whose cells these are; they may come from a transplant donor.

For this clonotype: The junction and the germline gene differ at one end; a read error may be behind it. The V gene is TRBV7-6, the J gene TRBJ1-1; 7 positions agree with TRBD1. Germline-derived CDR1 and CDR2 are SGHVS and FNYEAQ. This CDR3 comprises 15 residues. CDR3 sequence reads: CASSLDEGARTEAFF. DNA for the CDR3: TGTGCCAGCAGTTTAGATGAGGGGGCGAGAACTGAAGCTTTCTTT. Supplemented by reference TRBV7-6 and TRBJ1-1, the full variable domain reads GAGVSQSPRYKVTKRGQDVALRCDPISGHVSLYWYRQALGQGPEFLTYFNYEAQQDKSGLPNDRFSAERPEGSISTLTIQRTEQRDSAMYRCASSLDEGARTEAFFGQGTRLTVV.

This clonotype was seen a few times. The chain is built from TRBV24-1 and TRBJ2-7, with unresolved D. V lost 5 bases and J 6 bases, leaving 7 bases between the germline ends. Germline CDR1 KGHDR, CDR2 SFDVKD. The CDR3 is 11 residues long. CDR3 amino acids: CATSASAEQYF. CDR3 in DNA: TGTGCCACCAGTGCATCAGCCGAGCAGTACTTC.

About this clonotype: This is likely a read error, given that the CDR3 carries no conserved phenylalanine or tryptophan at its end. The chain recombines TRBV4-2 with TRBJ2-5; D possibly corresponds to TRBD2 (7 bases). Deletions cut 3 bases from V and 4 bases from J, with 18 bases between. Germline V lookup: CDR1 LGHNA, CDR2 YNFKEQ. This CDR3 region has 16 residues. The CDR3 nucleotides read TGTGCCAGCAGCCAGATTGTCGGGGGGCCAGGAGAGACCCAGTACCTC. It translates to CASSQIVGGPGETQYL.

This clonotype occurred a few times. V and J are TRBV10-3 and TRBJ1-2; D is unresolved. The CDR3 has 17 residues. V was clipped by 10 bases and J by 0 bases, with 24 bases between them. CDR1 is ENHRY and CDR2 is SYGVKD in the germline V gene. The CDR3 loop is CATSPRTLTGPNYGYTF. The CDR3 region has the DNA TGTGCCACCTCTCCTCGGACCCTCACCGGCCCTAACTATGGCTACACCTTC.

This clonotype was seen more than once but under ten times. The junction shows a germline mismatch at one end, possibly a read error. The chain couples TRBV5-1 to TRBJ1-1; D unresolved. The CDR3 runs to 13 residues. The germline V gene has CDR1 SGHRS and CDR2 YFSETQ. The CDR3 nucleotides read TGCGCCAGCAGATTGGCCCGAGGCACTGAAGCTTTCTTT. Encoded protein: CASRLARGTEAFF.

The CDR3 region is CASSRREGRRTEAFF. CDR3 DNA sequence: TGCGCCAGCAGCCGAAGGGAGGGTAGGAGGACTGAAGCTTTCTTT. The chain links TRBV4-1 to TRBJ1-1; no definite D call. The V end was cut by 4 bases, the J end by 5 bases, with 17 bases between. The CDR3 runs 15 residues. Germline-derived CDR1 and CDR2 are MGHRA and YSYEKL.

In its sample, this clonotype was seen many times. V is TRBV20-1 and J is TRBJ1-1; no clear D. CDR3 length: 14 amino acids. Germline assignment: CDR1 DFQATT and CDR2 SNEGSKA (reference sequence). Trimming pared 6 bases from V and 2 bases from J, leaving 16 bases between. The CDR3 protein is CSASREGTNTEAFF. In DNA, the CDR3 is TGCAGTGCAAGCCGCGAGGGTACAAACACTGAAGCTTTCTTT.

The sample holds a few counts of this clonotype. The CDR3 coding sequence is TGTGCCTGGAGTGGAGGTTCCACTGGCACAGATACGCAGTATTTT. Its translation: CAWSGGSTGTDTQYF. The J gene is TRBJ2-3, the V gene TRBV30, with no clear D. The V gene lost 1 base and the J gene lost 1 base, with 12 bases spanning the gap. The CDR3 is 15 amino acids. Germline CDR1 GTSNPN, CDR2 SVGIG (reference sequence).

In this sample, this clonotype turned up a few times. The rearrangement uses TRBV11-2 and TRBJ2-3, with 9 bases lining up with TRBD2. The V and J ends lost 0 bases and 5 bases, in that order; junction bases with no gene match: 9. This CDR3 is built from 17 residues. The germline gives CDR1 SGHAT, CDR2 FQNNGV. For the CDR3, the DNA is TGTGCCAGCAGCTTAGATACAGCGGGGGGATTCGGAGATACGCAGTATTTT. Protein: CASSLDTAGGFGDTQYF. The whole variable domain, filled in from reference TRBV11-2 and TRBJ2-3, reads EAGVAQSPRYKIIEKRQSVAFWCNPISGHATLYWYQQILGQGPKLLIQFQNNGVVDDSQLPKDRFSAERLKGVDSTLKIQPAKLEDSAVYLCASSLDTAGGFGDTQYFGPGTRLTVL.

This clonotype was seen more than once but under ten times. V is TRBV4-3 and J is TRBJ1-1, with D hard to call. The CDR3 extends over 15 amino acids. Germline lookup yields CDR1 LGHNA and CDR2 YSLEER. The ends were cut back, 0 bases at V and 1 base at J, with 9 bases in the middle. This CDR3 is CASSQDGDWNTEAFF. The CDR3 bases are TGCGCCAGCAGCCAAGACGGGGATTGGAACACTGAAGCTTTCTTT.

In this sample, this clonotype turned up a few times. The rearrangement links TRBV11-2 to TRBJ1-1, with a tentative D call TRBD1 (5 bases). CDR1 and CDR2 from the germline V gene are SGHAT and FQNNGV. The V end was cut by 1 base, the J end by 8 bases, with 14 bases between. The CDR3 consists of 14 residues. The DNA of the CDR3 is TGTGCCAGCAGCTTAGTTAGGCAGGGATTAGAAGCTTTCTTT. It encodes CASSLVRQGLEAFF.

The chain recombines TRBV7-3 with TRBJ1-1, with 8 bases identical to TRBD1. Trimming removed 8 bases from V and 0 bases from J; junction bases left unmatched: 5. The germline gives CDR1 SGHTA, CDR2 FQGTGA. This CDR3 region has 14 residues. The CDR3 DNA is TGTGCCAGCTGTCCAGGGGGCATGAACACTGAAGCTTTCTTT. Encoded protein: CASCPGGMNTEAFF.

The chain links TRBV6-5 to TRBJ2-7, with D unresolved. Trimming took off 2 bases at V and 5 bases at J, with 13 bases between the two ends. CDR3 length: 14 residues. Germline values: CDR1 MNHEY, CDR2 SVGAGI. CDR3 bases: TGTGCCAGCAGTTACATAGGGTTTCAGAACGAGCAGTACTTC. The encoded protein is CASSYIGFQNEQYF.

In this sample, this clonotype turned up a few times. This sequence joins TRBV4-1 and TRBJ2-5, with TRBD2 matching over 12 bases. V shed 4 bases and J 3 bases; nucleotides not matched to a gene: 3. Per the germline V gene, CDR1 is MGHRA and CDR2 is YSYEKL. This CDR3 has 15 amino acids. CDR3 loop: CASSPSSGGEETQYF. The DNA of the CDR3 is TGCGCCAGCAGCCCCTCTAGCGGGGGGGAAGAGACCCAGTACTTC.

The table lists this clonotype with a few counts. The rearrangement uses TRBV20-1 and TRBJ2-7; tentatively, D is TRBD2 (6 bases). Trimming left V 6 bases short and J 2 bases short, with 17 bases between. Per germline, CDR1 DFQATT and CDR2 SNEGSKA (reference sequence). The CDR3 runs 14 residues. CDR3 coding DNA: TGCAGTGCCCAGGAGGGCAGGGCCCCCTACGAGCAGTACTTC. Its translation: CSAQEGRAPYEQYF.

This clonotype showed up just a few times. The V gene is TRBV3-1, the J gene TRBJ2-3; D possibly matches TRBD1 or TRBD2 (5 bases each). Between the trimmed V and J ends, which lost 2 bases and 0 bases, there was a span of 9 bases. CDR1 is LGHDT, CDR2 YNNKEL, per germline (reference sequence). The CDR3 loop spans 15 amino acids. The CDR3 region is CASSQHRDSTDTQYF. As DNA, the CDR3 is TGTGCCAGCAGCCAACACCGGGACAGCACAGATACGCAGTATTTT.

This clonotype was detected only a few times. The chain is built from TRBV6-5 and TRBJ2-7, with TRBD2 matching over 12 bases. The CDR3 covers 16 residues. V trimming: 2 bases; J trimming: 2 bases; junction bases outside the gene matches: 4. Germline CDR1 MNHEY, CDR2 SVGAGI. DNA for the CDR3: TGTGCCAGCAGTTACACCGGACTAGCGGGGACCTACGAGCAGTACTTC. It encodes CASSYTGLAGTYEQYF.

The rearrangement uses TRBV6-6 and TRBJ2-3; D ambiguous. The CDR3 runs to 13 residues. Germline V gene sequence: CDR1 MNHNY, CDR2 SVGAGI (reference sequence). Trimming removed 5 bases at V and 2 bases at J, with 8 bases between. The CDR3 is CASSPVPTDTQYF. The CDR3 region has the DNA TGTGCCAGCAGTCCCGTTCCCACAGATACGCAGTATTTT.

In its sample, this clonotype was seen many times. This chain uses TRBV5-1 with TRBJ1-1; possibly TRBD1 for D (6 bases). CDR1 SGHRS and CDR2 YFSETQ come from the germline V gene. The V and J ends lost 4 bases and 5 bases respectively, with 15 bases between them. This CDR3 comprises 14 residues. CDR3 nucleotide sequence: TGCGCCAGCAGCCGCGGGGGGGGCTTAACTGAAGCTTTCTTT. Its protein product is CASSRGGGLTEAFF. Drawing the rest from reference TRBV5-1 and TRBJ1-1, the complete variable domain is KAGVTQTPRYLIKTRGQQVTLSCSPISGHRSVSWYQQTPGQGLQFLFEYFSETQRNKGNFPGRFSGRQFSNSRSEMNVSTLELGDSALYLCASSRGGGLTEAFFGQGTRLTVV.

This clonotype turned up a few times. The rearrangement uses TRBV4-3 and TRBJ2-3, with a tentative D call TRBD2 (5 bases). Germline values: CDR1 LGHNA, CDR2 YSLEER. CDR3 length: 15 residues. The V end was cut by 0 bases, the J end by 2 bases, with 9 bases between. In DNA, the CDR3 is TGCGCCAGCAGCCAAGAGTCTAGCCCCACAGATACGCAGTATTTT. As protein: CASSQESSPTDTQYF.

This clonotype was detected only a few times. The rearrangement joins TRBV12-3 or TRBV12-4 to TRBJ1-2, with 7 nucleotides matching TRBD1. This CDR3 spans 15 amino acids. Trimming at V came to 5 bases and at J to 4 bases, leaving 10 bases not matched to a gene. The CDR3: CASSADPGGVYGYTF. In DNA, the CDR3 is TGTGCCAGCAGTGCCGACCCAGGGGGAGTCTATGGCTACACCTTC.

This rearrangement joins TRBV19 to TRBJ2-1, with D possibly being TRBD1 or TRBD2 (5 bases each). There are 12 residues in the CDR3. Germline-derived CDR1 and CDR2 are LNHDA and SQIVND (reference sequence). Between the trimmed V and J ends, which lost 4 bases and 8 bases, there was a span of 9 bases. CDR3 bases: TGTGCCAGTAGTAGAGGGGCCGATGAGCAGTTCTTC. Protein sequence: CASSRGADEQFF.